The 27 T cell receptor beta chains reported below all come from one sample, sequenced in a study of blood T cell repertoires in COVID-19. TCRdb's copy holds only in-frame clones and misses some; the assay was immunoSEQ multiplex PCR. The sample lists about 180,000 clones; 75% to 90% were seen once. Sequenced: PBMCs or T cells enriched from blood (not recorded which). Receptors were obtained from a woman in her 40s with acute COVID-19.

This clone has just one count. The genes are TRBV5-4 and TRBJ2-2; D may be TRBD2 (6 bases). The CDR3 covers 13 residues. Trimming left V 1 base short and J 8 bases short, with 9 bases between. Germline V gene data show CDR1 as SGHNT and CDR2 as YYREEE (reference sequence). CDR3 loop: CASSLFGSGELFF. The CDR3 DNA is TGTGCCAGCAGCTTGTTCGGGAGTGGGGAGCTGTTTTTT.

The chain couples TRBV19 to TRBJ2-4, with TRBD1 matching over 8 bases. This CDR3 comprises 15 residues. The junction had 10 bases not matched to a gene; V was cut back by 4 bases and J by 8 bases. Germline loops: CDR1 LNHDA, CDR2 SQIVND (reference sequence). CDR3 loop: CASSTGQVGADIQYF. Written as DNA, the CDR3 is TGTGCCAGTAGTACGGGACAGGTGGGGGCGGACATTCAGTACTTC.

The rearrangement uses TRBV4-1 and TRBJ2-1; D might be TRBD2 (5 bases). This CDR3 is built from 15 residues. The V and J ends lost 1 base and 8 bases respectively, with 15 bases between them. Germline loops: CDR1 MGHRA, CDR2 YSYEKL. CDR3 nucleotide sequence: TGCGCCAGCAGCCAAGTCGTCCATAAGGAGGATGAGCAGTTCTTC. Amino acid sequence: CASSQVVHKEDEQFF.

The chain has TRBV6-6 and TRBJ1-2; no definite D call. V was cut by 2 bases and J by 5 bases, with 9 bases left in between. Germline loops: CDR1 MNHNY, CDR2 SVGAGI (reference sequence). The CDR3 has 13 amino acids. The CDR3 nucleotides are TGTGCCAGCAGTTACCTCTCTGAGTATGGCTACACCTTC. Translation gives CASSYLSEYGYTF.

V and J are TRBV5-4 and TRBJ1-1, with 7 bases aligning to TRBD1. Germline V gene sequence: CDR1 SGHNT, CDR2 YYREEE (reference sequence). This CDR3 is 17 amino acids long. V lost 4 bases, J lost 0 bases, and 12 bases stayed unmatched. The chain's CDR3 is CASSDRPRDSMNTEAFF. The CDR3, as DNA: TGTGCCAGCAGCGACCGGCCTCGGGACAGCATGAACACTGAAGCTTTCTTT.

The J gene is TRBJ1-2, the V gene TRBV16, with D perhaps TRBD1 (6 bases). V lost 0 bases to trimming and J lost 4 bases, with 9 bases between them. Germline CDR1 is KGHSY and CDR2 is FQNENV. CDR3 length: 14 amino acids. DNA for the CDR3: TGTGCCAGCAGCCAATCGGGCAGGGGCTATGGCTACACCTTC. Protein product: CASSQSGRGYGYTF.

The chain links TRBV18 to TRBJ2-2, with 9 bases identical to TRBD1. The CDR3 length is 12 residues. Unmatched junction bases numbered 5, after V lost 3 bases and J lost 15 bases. The V gene's germline CDR1 is KGHSH and CDR2 LQKENI. CDR3 residues: CASSPGTGTVFF. CDR3 nucleotides: TGTGCCAGCTCACCCGGGACAGGGACGGTGTTTTTT. The full variable domain, completed using reference TRBV18 and TRBJ2-2, is NAGVMQNPRHLVRRRGQEARLRCSPMKGHSHVYWYRQLPEEGLKFMVYLQKENIIDESGMPKERFSAEFPKEGPSILRIQQVVRGDSAAYFCASSPGTGTVFFGEGSRLTVL.

This CDR3 reads CASSVRQGVNSPLHF. CDR3 sequence (DNA): TGTGCCAGTAGTGTCCGACAGGGGGTTAATTCACCCCTCCACTTT. The V and J genes are TRBV19 and TRBJ1-6; 9 bases are a match to TRBD1. CDR3 size: 15 residues. CDR1 and CDR2 (germline): LNHDA, SQIVND (reference sequence). With V trimmed by 5 bases and J by 6 bases, 5 bases remained unmatched.

The chain carries TRBV18 and TRBJ2-5, with 9 bases lining up with TRBD2. CDR3 length: 15 amino acids. Germline V gene data show CDR1 as KGHSH and CDR2 as LQKENI. J was trimmed by 1 base and V by 3 bases; bases with no gene match: 3. CDR3 region: CASSPGSGGQETQYF. CDR3 DNA: TGTGCCAGCTCACCGGGTAGCGGGGGCCAAGAGACCCAGTACTTC.

V is TRBV5-6 and J is TRBJ2-5; the D gene is possibly TRBD2 (6 bases). Germline CDR1 SGHDT, CDR2 YYEEEE. The CDR3 sequence is 16 residues long. The V end lost 4 bases, the J end lost 4 bases, and 20 bases lay between the germline ends. The CDR3 protein is CASSLFGPEGGETQYF. The CDR3 DNA is TGTGCCAGCAGCCTATTCGGGCCGGAGGGTGGAGAGACCCAGTACTTC.

This chain links TRBV7-2 with TRBJ2-7; the match to TRBD1 covers 11 bases. V shed 1 base, J shed 4 bases, and the junction held 3 bases outside the gene matches. Germline V lookup: CDR1 SGHTA, CDR2 FQGNSA. The length of the CDR3 is 15 residues. CDR3 DNA sequence: TGTGCCAGCAGCTTAGGGACAGGGGGCCTTTACGAGCAGTACTTC. Amino acids: CASSLGTGGLYEQYF. Full variable domain (missing parts from reference TRBV7-2 and TRBJ2-7): GAGVSQSPSNKVTEKGKDVELRCDPISGHTALYWYRQSLGQGLEFLIYFQGNSAPDKSGLPSDRFSAERTGGSVSTLTIQRTQQEDSAVYLCASSLGTGGLYEQYFGPGTRLTVT.

The chain links TRBV28 to TRBJ2-7; TRBD1 aligns across 7 bases. The CDR3 length is 15 residues. The ends lost 6 bases at V and 3 bases at J; junction bases unmatched: 11. Germline V gene data show CDR1 as MDHEN and CDR2 as SYDVKM. The CDR3 sequence is CASRATGIGSYEQYF. For the CDR3, the DNA is TGTGCCAGCAGGGCGACAGGGATCGGTAGCTACGAGCAGTACTTC.

The rearrangement uses TRBV28 and TRBJ1-5; 8 positions agree with TRBD1. The CDR3 is made up of 14 amino acids. CDR1 and CDR2 (germline): MDHEN, SYDVKM. V lost 5 bases and J lost 7; bases outside the gene matches: 7. CDR3 sequence: CASSEDRVGQPQHF. CDR3 sequence (DNA): TGTGCCAGCAGTGAGGACAGGGTGGGGCAGCCCCAGCATTTT.

The rearrangement uses TRBV6-5 and TRBJ1-2; 7 bases align to TRBD1. The CDR3 has 15 residues. The junction had 8 bases not matched to a gene; V was cut back by 0 bases and J by 7 bases. Germline values: CDR1 MNHEY, CDR2 SVGAGI. DNA for the CDR3: TGTGCCAGCAGTTACTCGAACAGGGGACGTAGTGGCTACACCTTC. Translating gives CASSYSNRGRSGYTF.

This clone was counted a single time. As DNA, the CDR3 is TGTGCCTGGAGTAGACGGACTTTCGAGCAGTACTTC. This codes for CAWSRRTFEQYF. The rearrangement uses TRBV30 and TRBJ2-7, with a tentative D call TRBD2 (5 bases). This CDR3 region has 12 residues. V lost 2 bases, J lost 6 bases, and 11 bases lay in between. Germline V gene lookup returns CDR1 GTSNPN and CDR2 SVGIG (reference sequence).

This clone was observed a few times. Other DNA sequences within the sample encode an identical CDR3. The genes are TRBV3-1 (or the pseudogene TRBV3-2) and TRBJ2-7; 7 bases are shared with TRBD1. Germline assignment: CDR1 LGHDT and CDR2 YNNKEL (reference sequence). V trimming: 1 base; J trimming: 5 bases; junction bases outside the gene matches: 5. The CDR3 is 14 residues long. The CDR3 here is CASSQGTGADEQYF. As DNA, the CDR3 is TGTGCCAGCAGCCAAGGAACAGGGGCCGACGAGCAGTACTTC.

This clone has just one count. The CDR3 sequence is CASSILEQGNCTF. DNA of the CDR3: TGTGCCAGCTCAATCCTCGAACAGGGCAACTGCACCTTC. The chain combines TRBV18 with TRBJ1-2; a weak D match, TRBD1 (6 bases). The CDR3 contains 13 residues. Germline-derived CDR1 and CDR2 are KGHSH and LQKENI. Trimming removed 5 bases from V and 13 bases from J, with 20 bases in between.

CDR3 nucleotides: TGTGCCAGCAGCTCTCACGCCGGGACAGGGGGCCTTCAAGACACCGGGGAGCTGTTTTTT. Protein: CASSSHAGTGGLQDTGELFF. The chain combines TRBV6-6 with TRBJ2-2; 12 nucleotides match TRBD1. The CDR3 sequence is 20 residues long. Trimming took 6 bases from V and 3 from J; bases not matched to a gene: 17. Germline CDR1 and CDR2: MNHNY and SVGAGI (reference sequence).

A note on this clone: Other DNA sequences in the same sample also yield this CDR3. V usage is TRBV24-1 and J usage is TRBJ2-3, with TRBD2 matching over 9 bases. Germline lookup yields CDR1 KGHDR and CDR2 SFDVKD. J gave up 2 bases and V 6 bases, and 5 bases lay outside the gene matches. This CDR3 has 15 amino acids. The CDR3 region has the DNA TGTGCCACCAGTAAAGCGGGGGGACTCACAGATACGCAGTATTTT. Its protein is CATSKAGGLTDTQYF.

This rearrangement joins TRBV5-4 to TRBJ1-1; TRBD1 matches at 7 bases. Germline V CDR1 and CDR2: SGHNT, YYREEE (reference sequence). Trimming took 2 bases from V and 1 from J; bases not matched to a gene: 8. The CDR3 has 16 amino acids. CDR3 DNA: TGTGCCAGCAGCTTACCAACAGGGGCGGGGAACACTGAAGCTTTCTTT. Its protein product is CASSLPTGAGNTEAFF.

This rearrangement joins TRBV9 to TRBJ2-5; 8 nucleotides match TRBD2. The germline CDR1 and CDR2 sequences are SGDLS and YYNGEE. The CDR3 is 16 residues long. The V and J ends lost 1 base and 5 bases, in that order; junction bases with no gene match: 10. The CDR3 loop is CASSVKGDSGVETQYF. The CDR3 nucleotides read TGTGCCAGCAGCGTAAAGGGTGATAGCGGGGTGGAGACCCAGTACTTC.

The chain is built from TRBV2 and TRBJ1-1, with a possible D match to TRBD1 (6 bases). Trimming removed 8 bases at V and 1 base at J, with 11 bases between. The length of the CDR3 is 13 residues. Germline CDR1 and CDR2: SNHLY and FYNNEI. CDR3 in amino acids: CASGQIPNTEAFF. The CDR3 coding sequence is TGTGCCAGCGGACAGATACCGAACACTGAAGCTTTCTTT. Full variable domain (missing parts from reference TRBV2 and TRBJ1-1): EPEVTQTPSHQVTQMGQEVILRCVPISNHLYFYWYRQILGQKVEFLVSFYNNEISEKSEIFDDQFSVERPDGSNFTLKIRSTKLEDSAMYFCASGQIPNTEAFFGQGTRLTVV.

The chain carries TRBV5-1 and TRBJ2-2; 7 nucleotides agree with TRBD2. The length of the CDR3 is 14 residues. Per the germline V gene, CDR1 is SGHRS and CDR2 is YFSETQ. Trimming removed 9 bases from V and 0 bases from J; junction bases left unmatched: 5. The CDR3 DNA sequence: TGCGCCACCGGGGGGTTCGCGAACACCGGGGAGCTGTTTTTT. Its protein product is CATGGFANTGELFF.

The chain recombines TRBV3-1 (or the pseudogene TRBV3-2) with TRBJ2-2; tentatively, D is TRBD1 (5 bases). The CDR3 length is 15 residues. The germline gives CDR1 LGHDT, CDR2 YNNKEL (reference sequence). V was cut by 2 bases and J by 0 bases, with 7 bases left in between. For the CDR3, the DNA is TGTGCCAGCAGCCAAAGCAGGGCGAACACCGGGGAGCTGTTTTTT. This encodes CASSQSRANTGELFF.

The count of this clone is one. The CDR3 loop is CASSLKGPGFTDTQYF. The CDR3 region has the DNA TGTGCCAGCAGCCTTAAAGGGCCGGGATTTACAGATACGCAGTATTTT. V is TRBV11-3 and J is TRBJ2-3; perhaps TRBD2 as D (5 bases). Trimming left V 5 bases short and J 3 bases short, with 18 bases between. Germline assignment: CDR1 SGHNT and CDR2 YENEEA. CDR3 size: 16 residues.

This chain joins TRBV19 and TRBJ1-4; TRBD1 agrees at 7 bases. CDR1 and CDR2 (germline): LNHDA, SQIVND (reference sequence). This CDR3 is built from 15 residues. V lost 9 bases to trimming and J lost 1 base; unmatched junction nucleotides: 8. CDR3 protein: CASKKTGRTNEKLFF. CDR3 coding DNA: TGTGCCAGCAAAAAGACAGGGAGAACTAATGAAAAACTGTTTTTT.

DNA for the CDR3: TGTGCCAGCTCACCGGGGCAAACCAACGTCCTGACTTTC. Translation: CASSPGQTNVLTF. The chain carries TRBV18 and TRBJ2-6, with a weak D call TRBD1 (5 bases). V was trimmed by 3 bases and J by 8 bases, leaving 8 bases between them. The CDR3 spans 13 residues. Germline CDR1 reads KGHSH; CDR2 reads LQKENI.